This TCR beta chain was captured in a study of T cell clonotyping in hematopoietic cell transplantation. The junction had 7 bases not matched to a gene; V was cut back by 5 bases and J by 3 bases. This CDR3 has 15 amino acids. CDR1 is LGHNA and CDR2 is YSLEER in the germline V gene. This clone showed up just a few times. The table came from immunoSEQ multiplex PCR; TCRdb's copy has only in-frame clones and leaves some out. The sample has 28,000 or so clones, 90% to 96% seen once; the top ten hold 1.4% to 1.5%. This chain connects TRBV4-3 to TRBJ1-5; TRBD1 matches 7 bases. The TCR originated in a man aged 50 or older in good health. Some clones in this sample may be carry-over from other donors' samples. Sequenced input: peripheral blood mononuclear cells. The CDR3 DNA reads TGCGCCAGCAGCGTCCAGGGGGGGAACAATCAGCCCCAGCATTTT. Protein: CASSVQGGNNQPQHF.